This paragraph covers one T cell receptor beta chain sequence. This sample is drawn from a study of blood T cell repertoires in COVID-19. The data were produced by immunoSEQ multiplex PCR, yet TCRdb's version contains in-frame clones alone and is incomplete. Seen here are fewer than 120,000 clones, about 85% observed once, and the top ten hold 4% to 5%. The CDR3 is 16 amino acids. CDR1 is SGHVS and CDR2 is FNYEAQ in the germline V gene. V lost 5 bases, J lost 7 bases, and 10 bases stayed unmatched. The sequenced material came from peripheral blood. This sequence joins TRBV7-6 and TRBJ2-1; 11 bases map to TRBD2. The origin of this receptor is a human donor in a cohort sampled during active COVID-19. The CDR3 sequence: CASSLYSGGADNEQFF. As DNA, the CDR3 is TGTGCCAGCAGCCTATATAGCGGGGGGGCCGATAATGAGCAGTTCTTC.